Listed here are 20 T cell receptor beta chains from one sample, sequenced in a study of T-cell memory formation after mild COVID-19 (dated by TCRdb to about 2021). The protocol used for the library was 5' RACE. The data were produced on an Illumina NovaSeq 6000. TCRdb handled the public reads itself, with Q25 trimming in fastp and clone calling in MiXCR, and kept productive beta chains. Rows are combined by CDR3 protein, so each entry shows the most common genes and DNA. Within this sample are about 110,000 distinct CDR3 sequences, with 18% of them counted one time only. The ten top clones hold roughly 5.5% of the sample. The source material was PBMCs or a T cell subset sorted from them (not recorded which). The receptors here all came from a young man who had mild COVID-19 (a few samples of this study predate the infection). The sample titles of this study are shuffled in the database, so cell type and time point are left out; the donor was told from shared clones.

A few counts support this clonotype. The gene calls are TRBV5-6 and TRBJ2-4; TRBD2 matches at 8 bases. CDR1 and CDR2 from the germline V gene are SGHDT and YYEEEE. This CDR3 region has 19 residues. The V gene end was trimmed by 5 bases and the J gene end by 2 bases; junction bases not matched to a gene: 18. CDR3: CASSRERGWASGTKNIQYF. CDR3 coding DNA: TGTGCCAGCAGTCGGGAGCGGGGGTGGGCTTCGGGGACCAAAAACATTCAGTACTTC.

This clonotype was counted a few times. The chain uses TRBV6-2 or TRBV6-3 and TRBJ1-5; TRBD1 is a possible D gene (5 bases). The germline V gene encodes CDR1 MNHEY and CDR2 SVGEGT. The CDR3 is 16 amino acids. The V end lost 6 bases, the J end lost 0 bases, and 15 bases lay between the germline ends. The DNA for the CDR3 is TGTGCCAGCAGCCCCTCTCGCGGGGGTAGCAATCAGCCCCAGCATTTT. It is translated as CASSPSRGGSNQPQHF.

The V and J genes are TRBV7-9 and TRBJ2-7, with TRBD2 matching 10 bases. V lost 5 bases, J lost 2 bases, and 6 bases stayed unmatched. Germline V CDR1 and CDR2: SEHNR, FQNEAQ (reference sequence). The length of the CDR3 is 15 residues. In DNA form, the CDR3 reads TGTGCCAGCAGCCGTAGCGGGGGGTCTCCCTACGAGCAGTACTTC. Its translation: CASSRSGGSPYEQYF.

This clonotype came up a few times. The V and J genes are TRBV7-2 and TRBJ1-1; D remains unclear. The germline CDR1 and CDR2 sequences are SGHTA and FQGNSA. Trimming left V 5 bases short and J 0 bases short, with 7 bases between. This CDR3 contains 13 residues. The CDR3 reads CASSQSLNTEAFF. CDR3 nucleotide sequence: TGTGCCAGCAGCCAGTCCCTGAACACTGAAGCTTTCTTT.

This clonotype has at least ten counts. V and J are TRBV12-3 or TRBV12-4 and TRBJ2-7; D perhaps matches TRBD2 (6 bases). V was trimmed by 3 bases and J by 0 bases, leaving 9 bases between them. This CDR3 comprises 14 residues. CDR3 sequence (DNA): TGTGCCAGCAGTTTGGAGGGGAGCTCCTACGAGCAGTACTTC. Protein: CASSLEGSSYEQYF.

The CDR3 nucleotides read TGTGCCAGCAGTACCACCAGCGGGGGGATTGGGCAGTATTTT. Amino acids: CASSTTSGGIGQYF. V gene TRBV7-2 combines with J gene TRBJ2-3; 9 bases are shared with TRBD2. The junction had 12 bases not matched to a gene; V was cut back by 6 bases and J by 11 bases. Germline V lookup: CDR1 SGHTA, CDR2 FQGNSA. CDR3 size: 14 residues.

V usage is TRBV27 and J usage is TRBJ1-4; D might be TRBD1 (5 bases). The germline gives CDR1 MNHEY, CDR2 SMNVEV (reference sequence). CDR3 length: 15 residues. V lost 4 bases and J lost 8, with 17 bases in between. CDR3 nucleotide sequence: TGTGCCAGCAGTTCCGGGGGAGCCGGAGGCGAAAAACTGTTTTTT. It encodes CASSSGGAGGEKLFF.

This clonotype turned up a few times. This chain connects TRBV5-1 to TRBJ1-1; D remains unclear. From germline, CDR1 is SGHRS and CDR2 YFSETQ. Trimming cost V 0 bases and J 5 bases, with 8 bases left between them. The CDR3 runs to 13 residues. The CDR3 loop is CASSLDGVTEAFF. The CDR3, as DNA: TGCGCCAGCAGCTTGGACGGGGTTACTGAAGCTTTCTTT.

The chain joins TRBV12-3 or TRBV12-4 to TRBJ2-4, with 7 bases identical to TRBD1. V shed 3 bases, J shed 4 bases, and the junction held 0 bases outside the gene matches. The CDR3 is 13 amino acids. The CDR3 reads CASSLTGKNIQYF. CDR3 nucleotide sequence: TGTGCCAGCAGTTTGACAGGGAAAAACATTCAGTACTTC.

This chain joins TRBV27 and TRBJ2-2; a possible D gene is TRBD1 (7 bases). The CDR3 consists of 16 residues. The V and J ends lost 5 bases and 3 bases respectively, with 16 bases between them. Looked up from germline, CDR1 is MNHEY and CDR2 is SMNVEV (reference sequence). The CDR3 here is CASSHESGGYTGELFF. CDR3 in DNA: TGTGCCAGCAGTCATGAGTCAGGGGGGTACACCGGGGAGCTGTTTTTT.

The chain links TRBV12-3 or TRBV12-4 to TRBJ2-1, with 9 bases that match TRBD2. CDR3 length equals 16 residues. Trimming took 6 bases from V and 2 from J; bases not matched to a gene: 8. CDR3 coding DNA: TGTGCCAGCAGGGTTCTCGCGGGGGGGCCCTACAATGAGCAGTTCTTC. Translating it yields CASRVLAGGPYNEQFF.

The chain uses TRBV12-3 or TRBV12-4 and TRBJ1-1; unclear D gene. The length of the CDR3 is 12 residues. V lost 5 bases and J 0 bases, leaving 4 bases between the germline ends. The CDR3 sequence: CASSRMNTEAFF. For the CDR3, the DNA is TGTGCCAGCAGTAGGATGAACACTGAAGCTTTCTTT.

The V gene is TRBV3-1, the J gene TRBJ1-4; D may be TRBD1 (5 bases). The CDR3 has 19 residues. The V and J ends lost 1 base and 6 bases respectively, with 24 bases between them. CDR1 is LGHDT and CDR2 is YNNKEL in the germline V gene (reference sequence). DNA of the CDR3: TGTGCCAGCAGCCAAGCGGGGATTCTATGGGGCAGCAGCGATGAAAAACTGTTTTTT. Protein: CASSQAGILWGSSDEKLFF.

The chain uses TRBV11-3 and TRBJ1-1, with D tentatively TRBD1 (5 bases). The CDR3 consists of 14 residues. Germline values: CDR1 SGHNT, CDR2 YENEEA. The V and J ends lost 5 bases and 5 bases respectively, with 15 bases between them. CDR3 DNA sequence: TGTGCCAGCAGCCGGGACGGCGGAGAAACTGAAGCTTTCTTT. Translating gives CASSRDGGETEAFF.

The V gene is TRBV6-5, the J gene TRBJ2-1; 9 nucleotides line up with TRBD2. CDR1 and CDR2 (germline): MNHEY, SVGAGI. CDR3 length: 13 amino acids. Trimming took 7 bases from V and 4 from J; bases not matched to a gene: 2. As DNA, the CDR3 is TGTGCCAGCAAAACTAGCGGGTACAATGAGCAGTTCTTC. Translating gives CASKTSGYNEQFF.

The chain recombines TRBV6-2 or TRBV6-3 with TRBJ2-1; D gene unclear. Per germline, CDR1 MNHEY and CDR2 SVGEGT. The CDR3 length is 15 residues. The V end was cut by 4 bases, the J end by 2 bases, with 12 bases between. The CDR3 is CASSSEVGTYNEQFF. The DNA for the CDR3 is TGTGCCAGCAGTTCAGAGGTGGGCACCTACAATGAGCAGTTCTTC.

The chain links TRBV12-3 or TRBV12-4 to TRBJ1-5; D gene uncertain. The ends were cut back, 5 bases at V and 0 bases at J, with 8 bases in the middle. The CDR3 is 14 residues long. Here the CDR3 DNA reads TGTGCCAGCAGTGACGGGTATAGCAATCAGCCCCAGCATTTT. It translates to CASSDGYSNQPQHF.

The CDR3 sequence is CASRRAGGTYNEQFF. DNA of the CDR3: TGTGCCAGTCGCCGGGCGGGGGGTACCTACAATGAGCAGTTCTTC. The J gene is TRBJ2-1, the V gene TRBV19, with 8 positions matching TRBD2. The CDR3 length is 15 residues. V shed 8 bases and J 2 bases; nucleotides not matched to a gene: 8. Germline CDR1 and CDR2: LNHDA and SQIVND (reference sequence).

The chain combines TRBV12-3 or TRBV12-4 with TRBJ2-7; maybe TRBD2 (5 bases). The CDR3 contains 15 residues. V was cut by 2 bases and J by 3 bases, with 14 bases left in between. In DNA form, the CDR3 reads TGTGCCAGCAGTTTAACCGGAGGACCCCGCTACGAGCAGTACTTC. As protein: CASSLTGGPRYEQYF.

There are a few counts of this clonotype. The J gene is TRBJ2-5, the V gene TRBV12-3 or TRBV12-4; 9 nucleotides agree with TRBD1. Unmatched junction bases numbered 6, after V lost 6 bases and J lost 4 bases. The CDR3 has 14 residues. CDR3 coding DNA: TGTGCCAGCAGCCCCAGGACAGGGGTAGAGACCCAGTACTTC. Its protein is CASSPRTGVETQYF.